These 11 T cell receptor beta chains share one sample of origin, sequenced in a study of siplizumab effects on memory and regulatory T cells. Using immunoSEQ multiplex PCR, the repertoire was profiled, and TCRdb retains in-frame clones only, with some absent. The sample records some 63,000 clones, around 96% being singletons. Sequenced sample: naive CD8+ T cells sorted from blood. These receptors came from a human donor in good health.

The DNA for the CDR3 is TGTGCCAGCAGTCCTCTTTCGAGGGGCACTGAAGCTTTCTTT. Translating gives CASSPLSRGTEAFF. The rearrangement links TRBV28 to TRBJ1-1; weak D call: TRBD1 (5 bases). Trimming shortened V by 5 bases and J by 4 bases, and 14 bases separated the two germline ends. Germline CDR1 is MDHEN and CDR2 is SYDVKM. This CDR3 comprises 14 residues.

V usage is TRBV2 and J usage is TRBJ1-1; D uncertain. The CDR3 has 13 amino acids. From germline, CDR1 is SNHLY and CDR2 FYNNEI. V was shortened by 7 bases and J by 4 bases, with 13 bases between the two germline ends. This CDR3 reads CASTRGDGTEAFF. CDR3 DNA sequence: TGTGCCAGCACAAGAGGAGACGGCACTGAAGCTTTCTTT. The full variable domain, its missing parts supplied by reference TRBV2 and TRBJ1-1, is EPEVTQTPSHQVTQMGQEVILRCVPISNHLYFYWYRQILGQKVEFLVSFYNNEISEKSEIFDDQFSVERPDGSNFTLKIRSTKLEDSAMYFCASTRGDGTEAFFGQGTRLTVV.

The chain joins TRBV19 to TRBJ2-1; unclear D gene. CDR1 and CDR2 (germline): LNHDA, SQIVND (reference sequence). The germline V and J ends were trimmed by 4 bases and 2 bases, with 6 bases remaining between them. The length of the CDR3 is 13 residues. CDR3 bases: TGTGCCAGTAGTACAACCCCCTACAATGAGCAGTTCTTC. This encodes CASSTTPYNEQFF.

The chain recombines TRBV10-2 with TRBJ1-2; 8 nucleotides align to TRBD1. Germline V lookup: CDR1 WSHSY, CDR2 SAAADI. The trim removed 6 bases at V and 3 bases at J, leaving 3 bases unmatched. CDR3 size: 13 residues. The CDR3 nucleotides read TGCGCCAGCAGCGAGACAGGGGACTATGGCTACACCTTC. Translation: CASSETGDYGYTF.

This chain connects TRBV27 to TRBJ1-5; TRBD1 matches 12 bases. The V gene's germline CDR1 is MNHEY and CDR2 SMNVEV (reference sequence). V was pared by 4 bases and J by 6 bases, with 4 bases of the junction left unmatched. This CDR3 is built from 15 residues. In nucleotides, the CDR3 is TGTGCCAGCAGTTGGGGGACAGGGGGCGGTCAGCCCCAGCATTTT. Encoded protein: CASSWGTGGGQPQHF.

The chain employs TRBV4-2 and TRBJ2-3; D remains unclear. Germline CDR1 reads LGHNA; CDR2 reads YNFKEQ. Trimming took off 3 bases at V and 6 bases at J, with 7 bases between the two ends. The CDR3 has 12 residues. The DNA of the CDR3 is TGTGCCAGCAGCCACTGGAAGGATACGCAGTATTTT. It specifies CASSHWKDTQYF.

The chain couples TRBV6-6 to TRBJ2-3; D might be TRBD1 or TRBD2, each matching 5 bases. Germline loops: CDR1 MNHNY, CDR2 SVGAGI (reference sequence). V dropped 0 bases and J dropped 6 bases, with 16 bases sitting between them. The length of the CDR3 is 16 residues. The CDR3 spells CASSYSAGPAVDTQYF. The CDR3 nucleotides read TGTGCCAGCAGTTACTCCGCAGGGCCAGCGGTGGATACGCAGTATTTT.

The chain has TRBV9 and TRBJ2-2, with D hard to call. The CDR3 runs to 13 residues. Germline lookup yields CDR1 SGDLS and CDR2 YYNGEE. V was cut by 5 bases and J by 4 bases, with 9 bases left in between. The CDR3 sequence is CASRISSTGELFF. Written as DNA, the CDR3 is TGTGCCAGCAGGATTAGCAGCACCGGGGAGCTGTTTTTT.

J is TRBJ2-1 and V is TRBV2, with D possibly being TRBD1 (6 bases). V shed 6 bases and J shed 0 bases, with 12 bases lying between them. Germline V gene lookup returns CDR1 SNHLY and CDR2 FYNNEI. The CDR3 loop spans 15 amino acids. The CDR3 DNA follows: TGTGCCAGCAGGCCCCAGGGGAGCTCCTACAATGAGCAGTTCTTC. Protein sequence: CASRPQGSSYNEQFF.

The chain is built from TRBV2 and TRBJ2-3; TRBD1 or TRBD2 may be the D gene (6 bases each). V dropped 1 base and J dropped 2 bases, with 10 bases sitting between them. CDR3 length: 15 amino acids. The germline V gene has CDR1 SNHLY and CDR2 FYNNEI. The CDR3 reads CASSEDGGPTDTQYF. Here the CDR3 DNA reads TGTGCCAGCAGTGAAGATGGGGGGCCCACAGATACGCAGTATTTT.

The chain has TRBV11-2 and TRBJ2-7; D may correspond to TRBD1 or TRBD2 (5 bases each). This CDR3 region has 14 residues. Germline CDR1 and CDR2: SGHAT and FQNNGV. The V gene lost 1 base and the J gene lost 3 bases, with 10 bases spanning the gap. CDR3 loop: CASSLAGPNYEQYF. CDR3 sequence (DNA): TGTGCCAGCAGCTTAGCGGGGCCGAACTACGAGCAGTACTTC.